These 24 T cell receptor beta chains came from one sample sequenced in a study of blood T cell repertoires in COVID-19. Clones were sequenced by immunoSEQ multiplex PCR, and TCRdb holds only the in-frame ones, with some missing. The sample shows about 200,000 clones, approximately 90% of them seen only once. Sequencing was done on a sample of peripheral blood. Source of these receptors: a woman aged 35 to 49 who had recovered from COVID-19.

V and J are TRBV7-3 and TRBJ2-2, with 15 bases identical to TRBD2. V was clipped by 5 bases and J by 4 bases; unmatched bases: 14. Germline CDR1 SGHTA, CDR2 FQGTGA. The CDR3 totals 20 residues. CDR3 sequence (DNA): TGTGCCAGCAGCCCGCTGCCGGGACTAGCGGGAGGAGGCGGCACCGGGGAGCTGTTTTTT. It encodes CASSPLPGLAGGGGTGELFF.

CDR3 in DNA: TGCGCCAGCAGCCAAGATCCGCGCCAGGGGGCGCGGGGAAACACCATATATTTT. The encoded protein is CASSQDPRQGARGNTIYF. The V and J genes are TRBV4-3 and TRBJ1-3, with TRBD1 identical over 8 bases. V lost 0 bases to trimming and J lost 4 bases; unmatched junction nucleotides: 11. Germline CDR1 reads LGHNA; CDR2 reads YSLEER. This CDR3 has 18 residues.

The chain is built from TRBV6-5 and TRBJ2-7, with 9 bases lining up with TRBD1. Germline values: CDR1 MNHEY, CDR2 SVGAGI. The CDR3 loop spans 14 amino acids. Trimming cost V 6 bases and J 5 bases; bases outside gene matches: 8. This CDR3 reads CASSSQGAGNEQYF. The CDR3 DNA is TGTGCCAGCAGCTCACAGGGGGCAGGAAACGAGCAGTACTTC.

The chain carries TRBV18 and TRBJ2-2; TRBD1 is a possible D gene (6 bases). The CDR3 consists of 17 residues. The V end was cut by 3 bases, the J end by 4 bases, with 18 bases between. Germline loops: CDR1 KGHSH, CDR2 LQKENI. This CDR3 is CASSPGAGLARTGELFF. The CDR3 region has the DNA TGTGCCAGCTCACCGGGGGCTGGCCTAGCCCGCACCGGGGAGCTGTTTTTT. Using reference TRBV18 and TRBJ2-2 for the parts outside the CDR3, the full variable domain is NAGVMQNPRHLVRRRGQEARLRCSPMKGHSHVYWYRQLPEEGLKFMVYLQKENIIDESGMPKERFSAEFPKEGPSILRIQQVVRGDSAAYFCASSPGAGLARTGELFFGEGSRLTVL.

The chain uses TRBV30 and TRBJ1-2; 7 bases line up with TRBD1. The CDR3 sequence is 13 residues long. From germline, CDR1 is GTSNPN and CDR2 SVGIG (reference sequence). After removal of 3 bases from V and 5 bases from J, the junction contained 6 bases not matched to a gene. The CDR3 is CAWRGTVRYGYTF. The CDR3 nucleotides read TGTGCCTGGAGAGGGACAGTTAGATATGGCTACACCTTC.

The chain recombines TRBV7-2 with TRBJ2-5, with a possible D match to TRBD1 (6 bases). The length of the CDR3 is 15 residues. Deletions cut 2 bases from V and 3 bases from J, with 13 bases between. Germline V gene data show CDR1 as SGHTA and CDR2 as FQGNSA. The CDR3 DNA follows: TGTGCCAGCAGCTTACTGGGCAGGGGAGAAGAGACCCAGTACTTC. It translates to CASSLLGRGEETQYF.

CDR3 residues: CASIQSGRQETQYF. CDR3 nucleotides: TGTGCCAGCATCCAAAGTGGGCGCCAAGAGACCCAGTACTTC. The chain combines TRBV2 with TRBJ2-5, with D unresolved. Germline V gives CDR1 SNHLY, CDR2 FYNNEI. Trimming left V 7 bases short and J 1 base short, with 13 bases between. The CDR3 consists of 14 residues.

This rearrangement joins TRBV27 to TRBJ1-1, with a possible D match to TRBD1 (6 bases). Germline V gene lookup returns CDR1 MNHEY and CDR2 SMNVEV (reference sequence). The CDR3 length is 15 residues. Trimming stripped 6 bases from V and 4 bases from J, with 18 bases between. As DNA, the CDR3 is TGTGCCAGCAGGACTGACAGGTGGGAGAGCACTGAAGCTTTCTTT. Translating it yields CASRTDRWESTEAFF.

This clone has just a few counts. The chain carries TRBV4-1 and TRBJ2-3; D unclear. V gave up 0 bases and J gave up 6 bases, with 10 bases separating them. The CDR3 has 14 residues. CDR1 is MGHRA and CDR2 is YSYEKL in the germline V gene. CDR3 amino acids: CASSQDDRRDTQYF. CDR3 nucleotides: TGCGCCAGCAGCCAAGATGATCGCAGGGATACGCAGTATTTT.

The CDR3: CASSWAHNEKLFF. The CDR3 DNA reads as TGTGCCAGCAGTTGGGCCCATAATGAAAAACTGTTTTTT. This chain joins TRBV28 and TRBJ1-4; D gene ambiguous. Deletions cut 4 bases from V and 4 bases from J, with 7 bases between. Per germline, CDR1 MDHEN and CDR2 SYDVKM. The CDR3 extends over 13 amino acids.

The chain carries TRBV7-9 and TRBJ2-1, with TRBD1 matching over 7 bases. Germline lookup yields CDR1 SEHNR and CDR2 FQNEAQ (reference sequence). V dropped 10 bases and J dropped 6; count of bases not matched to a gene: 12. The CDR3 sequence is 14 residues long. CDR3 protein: CATYKGSGGNEQFF. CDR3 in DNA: TGTGCCACCTACAAGGGGTCAGGGGGCAATGAGCAGTTCTTC.

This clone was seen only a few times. The CDR3: CASSVDRERLNTEAFF. In nucleotides, the CDR3 is TGTGCCAGCAGCGTAGATAGGGAGAGGCTGAACACTGAAGCTTTCTTT. This rearrangement joins TRBV9 to TRBJ1-1, with unresolved D. V was clipped by 0 bases and J by 0 bases, with 12 bases between them. In germline, CDR1 is SGDLS, CDR2 YYNGEE. The CDR3 loop spans 16 amino acids.

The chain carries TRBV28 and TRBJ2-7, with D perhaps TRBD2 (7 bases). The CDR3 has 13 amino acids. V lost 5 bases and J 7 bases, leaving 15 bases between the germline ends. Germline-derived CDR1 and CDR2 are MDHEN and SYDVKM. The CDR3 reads CASSTGRGREQYF. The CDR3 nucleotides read TGTGCCAGCAGTACAGGGAGGGGCAGGGAGCAGTACTTC.

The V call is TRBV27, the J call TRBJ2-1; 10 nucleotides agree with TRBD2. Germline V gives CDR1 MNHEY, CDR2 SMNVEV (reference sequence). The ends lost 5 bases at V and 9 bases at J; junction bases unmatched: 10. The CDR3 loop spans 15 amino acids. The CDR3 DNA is TGTGCCAGCAGTCGACTAGCGGGCGGACGTAGTGAGCAGTTCTTC. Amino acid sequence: CASSRLAGGRSEQFF.

The CDR3 DNA follows: TGTGCCAGCAGTGAATTAGGGGCCGAGCAGTACTTC. This codes for CASSELGAEQYF. V usage is TRBV6-1 and J usage is TRBJ2-7, with TRBD1 as a possible D gene (5 bases). V lost 2 bases to trimming and J lost 6 bases, with 8 bases between them. Per the germline V gene, CDR1 is MNHNS and CDR2 is SASEGT. The CDR3 is 12 amino acids.

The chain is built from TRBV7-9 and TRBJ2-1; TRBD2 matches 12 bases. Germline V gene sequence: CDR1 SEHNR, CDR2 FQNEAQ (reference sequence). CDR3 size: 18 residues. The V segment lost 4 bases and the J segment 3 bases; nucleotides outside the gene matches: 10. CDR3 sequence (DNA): TGTGCCAGCAGCTCACCGACTAGCGGGAGTATAGACTACAATGAGCAGTTCTTC. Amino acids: CASSSPTSGSIDYNEQFF.

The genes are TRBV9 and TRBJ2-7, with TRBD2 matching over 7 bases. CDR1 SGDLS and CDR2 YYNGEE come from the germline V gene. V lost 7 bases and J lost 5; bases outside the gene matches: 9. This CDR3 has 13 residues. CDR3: CASASGTSDEQYF. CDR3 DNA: TGTGCCAGCGCTTCCGGTACTAGCGACGAGCAGTACTTC.

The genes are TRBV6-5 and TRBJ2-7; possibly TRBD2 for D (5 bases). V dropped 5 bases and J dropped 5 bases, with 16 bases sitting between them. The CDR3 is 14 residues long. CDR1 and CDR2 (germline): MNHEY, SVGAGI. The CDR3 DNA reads TGTGCCAGCAGTATGACCCCGAGGGTCGACGAGCAGTACTTC. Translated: CASSMTPRVDEQYF.

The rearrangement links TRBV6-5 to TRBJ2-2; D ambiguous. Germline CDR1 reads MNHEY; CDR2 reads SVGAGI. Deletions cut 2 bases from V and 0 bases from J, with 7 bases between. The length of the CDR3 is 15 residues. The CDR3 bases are TGTGCCAGCAGTTACGACTCCGCGAACACCGGGGAGCTGTTTTTT. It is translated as CASSYDSANTGELFF.

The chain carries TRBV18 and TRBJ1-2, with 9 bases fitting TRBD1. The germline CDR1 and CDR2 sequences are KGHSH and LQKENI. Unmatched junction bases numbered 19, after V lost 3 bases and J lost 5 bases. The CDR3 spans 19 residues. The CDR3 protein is CASSPMTIQTGGARYGYTF. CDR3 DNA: TGTGCCAGCTCACCCATGACGATACAAACAGGGGGCGCGAGGTATGGCTACACCTTC.

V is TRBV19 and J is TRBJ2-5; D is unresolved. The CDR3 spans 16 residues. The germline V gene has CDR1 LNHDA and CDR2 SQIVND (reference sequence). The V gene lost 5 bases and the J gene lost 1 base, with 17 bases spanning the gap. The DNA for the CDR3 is TGTGCCAGTAGTTCGAACCCCTCCGGTCCCCAAGAGACCCAGTACTTC. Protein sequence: CASSSNPSGPQETQYF. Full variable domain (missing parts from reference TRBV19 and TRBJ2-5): DGGITQSPKYLFRKEGQNVTLSCEQNLNHDAMYWYRQDPGQGLRLIYYSQIVNDFQKGDIAEGYSVSREKKESFPLTVTSAQKNPTAFYLCASSSNPSGPQETQYFGPGTRLLVL.

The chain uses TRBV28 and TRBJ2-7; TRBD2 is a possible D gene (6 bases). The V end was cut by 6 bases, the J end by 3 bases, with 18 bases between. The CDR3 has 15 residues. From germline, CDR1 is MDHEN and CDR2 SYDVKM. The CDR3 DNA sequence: TGTGCCAGCAGGGCCCCCGGGACTGGGGACTACGAGCAGTACTTC. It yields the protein CASRAPGTGDYEQYF.

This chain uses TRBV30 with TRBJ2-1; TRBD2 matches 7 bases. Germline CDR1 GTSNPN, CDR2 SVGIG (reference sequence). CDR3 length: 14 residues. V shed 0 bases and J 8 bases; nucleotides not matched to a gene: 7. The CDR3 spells CAWSVGRELDEQFF. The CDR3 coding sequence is TGTGCCTGGAGTGTAGGGCGGGAGTTGGATGAGCAGTTCTTC.

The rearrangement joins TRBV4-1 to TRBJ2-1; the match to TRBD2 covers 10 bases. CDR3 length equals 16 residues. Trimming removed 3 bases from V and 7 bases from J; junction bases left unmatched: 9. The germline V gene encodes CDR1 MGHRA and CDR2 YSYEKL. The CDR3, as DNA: TGCGCCAGCAGCCAGGAAAGCGGGAGGGCCGAGAATGAGCAGTTCTTC. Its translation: CASSQESGRAENEQFF.